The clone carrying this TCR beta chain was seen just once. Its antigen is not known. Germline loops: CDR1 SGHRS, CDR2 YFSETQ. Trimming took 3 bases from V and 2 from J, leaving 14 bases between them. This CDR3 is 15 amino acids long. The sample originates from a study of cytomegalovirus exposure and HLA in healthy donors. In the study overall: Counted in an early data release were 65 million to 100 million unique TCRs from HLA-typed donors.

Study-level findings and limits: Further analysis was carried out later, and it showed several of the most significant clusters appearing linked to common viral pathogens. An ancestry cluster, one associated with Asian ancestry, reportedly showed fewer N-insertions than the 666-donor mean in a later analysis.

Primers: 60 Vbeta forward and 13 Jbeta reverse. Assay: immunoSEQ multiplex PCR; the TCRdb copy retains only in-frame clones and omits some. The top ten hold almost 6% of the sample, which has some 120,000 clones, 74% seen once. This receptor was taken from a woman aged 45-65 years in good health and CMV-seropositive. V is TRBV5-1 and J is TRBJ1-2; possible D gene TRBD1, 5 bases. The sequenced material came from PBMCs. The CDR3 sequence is CASSSDSGRNYGYTF. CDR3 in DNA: TGCGCCAGCAGCTCCGACTCAGGGAGGAACTATGGCTACACCTTC.